This T cell receptor beta chain is from a study of blood T cell repertoires in COVID-19. Across the whole study: Samples representing acute and convalescent COVID-19 were sourced from the United States, Italy and Spain.

The CDR3 covers 14 residues. Germline assignment: CDR1 LNHDA and CDR2 SQIVND (reference sequence). Trimming cost V 1 base and J 5 bases, with 12 bases left between them. As processed by the authors: How many nucleated cells were present was estimated from reference gene primer amplification. Some clones are missing from TCRdb's copy, which holds only in-frame ones; the method was immunoSEQ multiplex PCR. From that table come the V and J calls and clone size; the DNA was used to work out D and trimming. The data show under 300,000 clones, 85% to 90% seen once. The V gene is TRBV19, the J gene TRBJ2-7, with D maybe TRBD1 (5 bases). The receptor's source is a woman aged 70-85 years with active or convalescent COVID-19. Specimen: peripheral blood. CDR3 coding DNA: TGTGCCAGTAGTATAGCCCAGGGTTTCGACGAGCAGTACTTC. This sequence encodes CASSIAQGFDEQYF.